This section outlines one T cell receptor (beta chain) sequence together with its context. Its antigen is not known. Profiling that covered TCR beta VDJ and CDR3 relied on genomic DNA as its template. TCRdb reprocessed the reads with MiXCR, giving one entry per CDR3 protein. The sample lists 200,000 or so distinct CDR3 sequences, roughly 64% occurring once. Germline CDR1 is SEHNR and CDR2 is FQNEAQ (reference sequence). The CDR3 sequence is 14 residues long. V was pared by 7 bases and J by 5 bases, with 11 bases of the junction left unmatched. The sample comes from a study of CD8+CD57+ T cells in acquired aplastic anemia. Study-wide findings and caveats: Common to patients and controls were twenty-nine CD8+ CDR3 sequences.

The chain employs TRBV7-9 and TRBJ2-7, with 7 bases identical to TRBD1. The source is a human donor with severe aplastic anemia or a healthy control (not recorded which). The sample consisted of sorted CD4+, CD8+, or CD8+CD57+ T cells (not recorded which) from PBMCs. CDR3 region: CASTTTGKGDEQYF. The DNA for the CDR3 is TGTGCCAGCACCACGACAGGGAAAGGTGACGAGCAGTACTTC.